What follows are 32 T cell receptor beta chains derived from one specimen sequenced in a study of CD8 T cells in ankylosing spondylitis. One entry per CDR3 protein results from TCRdb running MiXCR on the 5' RACE reads. The sample yields about 130,000 distinct CDR3 sequences, roughly 6.6% seen once. Sequences were obtained from blood, either unsorted or a sorted T cell fraction (not recorded which). These receptors came from a female donor with ankylosing spondylitis or in good health (not recorded which).

The CDR3 DNA reads as TGCAGCGTTGCTTACAGAACTTTAAACACTGAAGCTTTCTTT. It is translated as CSVAYRTLNTEAFF. The rearrangement links TRBV29-1 to TRBJ1-1; D is undetermined. This CDR3 has 14 residues. V was trimmed by 4 bases and J by 2 bases, leaving 14 bases between them. From germline, CDR1 is SQVTM and CDR2 ANQGSEA.

The table lists this clonotype with many counts. The gene calls are TRBV20-1 and TRBJ1-1; 10 bases fit TRBD1. The ends lost 5 bases at V and 4 bases at J; junction bases unmatched: 1. Germline V gene data show CDR1 as DFQATT and CDR2 as SNEGSKA (reference sequence). The CDR3 is 12 amino acids. The CDR3 reads CSAGQGGTEAFF. The CDR3 bases are TGCAGTGCTGGACAGGGGGGCACTGAAGCTTTCTTT.

V gene TRBV12-3 or TRBV12-4 combines with J gene TRBJ1-1, with 7 positions matching TRBD1. The CDR3 covers 14 residues. With V trimmed by 6 bases and J by 5 bases, 9 bases remained unmatched. The DNA of the CDR3 is TGTGCCAGCAGCACGACAGGGAGGGAAACTGAAGCTTTCTTT. It encodes CASSTTGRETEAFF.

CDR3 loop: CSARDSKGSGANVLTF. The CDR3 DNA follows: TGCAGTGCTAGAGATTCGAAAGGGTCCGGGGCCAACGTCCTGACTTTC. The chain recombines TRBV20-1 with TRBJ2-6, with no clear D. Germline lookup yields CDR1 DFQATT and CDR2 SNEGSKA (reference sequence). With 0 bases removed from V and 4 bases from J, the gap between germline ends came to 13 bases. CDR3 length equals 16 residues.

Turning to this clonotype: This may be a read error: a much more frequent sequence differs by one nucleotide. This chain joins TRBV5-1 and TRBJ2-3, with a tentative D call TRBD1 (6 bases). The V end was cut by 3 bases, the J end by 4 bases, with 15 bases between. CDR1 is SGHRS and CDR2 is YFSETQ in the germline V gene. The CDR3 consists of 15 residues. Here the CDR3 reads CASSSQGISSDTQYF. CDR3 DNA: TGCGCCAGCAGCTCTCAGGGGATTAGTTCAGATACGCAGTATTTT.

This clonotype was seen many times. The chain is built from TRBV20-1 and TRBJ2-5, with 11 bases identical to TRBD2. The CDR3 is 15 residues long. V was clipped by 3 bases and J by 6 bases; unmatched bases: 9. The germline gives CDR1 DFQATT, CDR2 SNEGSKA (reference sequence). The CDR3 protein is CSASSLAGGAKTQYF. DNA of the CDR3: TGCAGTGCTAGTAGCCTAGCGGGGGGCGCGAAGACCCAGTACTTC.

This clonotype was detected many times. The chain couples TRBV11-2 to TRBJ2-1, with TRBD2 matching over 8 bases. Unmatched junction bases numbered 8, after V lost 4 bases and J lost 6 bases. The CDR3 covers 15 residues. CDR1 is SGHAT and CDR2 is FQNNGV in the germline V gene. This CDR3 is CASSSPVSGANEQFF. The CDR3 DNA reads as TGTGCCAGCAGCTCCCCCGTTAGCGGGGCCAATGAGCAGTTCTTC.

This clonotype has a count of ten or more. The chain links TRBV3-1 to TRBJ2-2; D call uncertain. In germline, CDR1 is LGHDT, CDR2 YNNKEL (reference sequence). The CDR3 is made up of 14 amino acids. V lost 1 base and J lost 3, with 6 bases in between. The CDR3 DNA sequence: TGTGCCAGCAGCCAAGTGTCCTACACCGGGGAGCTGTTTTTT. It yields the protein CASSQVSYTGELFF.

In regard to this clonotype: A read error may explain this, as a much larger clone is one base away. This chain links TRBV6-5 with TRBJ2-5, with D unclear. The CDR3 is 16 residues long. V lost 1 base, J lost 10 bases, and 22 bases lay in between. CDR1 and CDR2 (germline): MNHEY, SVGAGI. This CDR3 is CASSYLELDPVGNQYF. CDR3 bases: TGTGCCAGCAGTTACTTAGAGCTCGACCCGGTGGGGAACCAGTACTTC.

This clonotype was recorded at least ten times. This chain links TRBV20-1 with TRBJ2-5; tentatively, D is TRBD2 (5 bases). The CDR3 spans 13 residues. Trimming cost V 4 bases and J 5 bases, with 14 bases left between them. The germline V gene has CDR1 DFQATT and CDR2 SNEGSKA (reference sequence). The CDR3 spells CSATGTGWETQYF. CDR3 DNA: TGCAGTGCTACCGGAACGGGGTGGGAGACCCAGTACTTC.

CDR3 in amino acids: CSVGDGGNQPQHF. The CDR3, as DNA: TGCAGCGTTGGGGACGGGGGGAATCAGCCCCAGCATTTT. The chain is built from TRBV29-1 and TRBJ1-5; D may be TRBD1 (5 bases). CDR1 is SQVTM, CDR2 ANQGSEA, per germline. Trimming left V 4 bases short and J 4 bases short, with 11 bases between. The CDR3 consists of 13 residues.

The table lists this clonotype with many counts. The chain carries TRBV20-1 and TRBJ1-1; D remains unclear. The V gene lost 3 bases and the J gene lost 6 bases, with 11 bases spanning the gap. CDR3 length equals 12 residues. Looked up from germline, CDR1 is DFQATT and CDR2 is SNEGSKA (reference sequence). CDR3 nucleotides: TGCAGTGCTAGTCTCCTGAGGGCTGAAGCTTTCTTT. Translation: CSASLLRAEAFF.

This clonotype was seen at least ten times. The chain employs TRBV7-9 and TRBJ2-2; TRBD1 matches 7 bases. The V gene end was trimmed by 5 bases and the J gene end by 4 bases; junction bases not matched to a gene: 4. This CDR3 is built from 14 residues. CDR1 is SEHNR, CDR2 FQNEAQ, per germline (reference sequence). Here the CDR3 DNA reads TGTGCCAGCAGCCCCCGGGACAGCACCGGGGAGCTGTTTTTT. It translates to CASSPRDSTGELFF. Combining the CDR3 with reference TRBV7-9 and TRBJ2-2 gives the whole variable domain DTGVSQNPRHKITKRGQNVTFRCDPISEHNRLYWYRQTLGQGPEFLTYFQNEAQLEKSRLLSDRFSAERPKGSFSTLEIQRTEQGDSAMYLCASSPRDSTGELFFGEGSRLTVL.

This clonotype was counted at least ten times. J is TRBJ2-3 and V is TRBV4-3; 9 bases align to TRBD2. J gave up 0 bases and V 0 bases, and 4 bases lay outside the gene matches. Germline V gene lookup returns CDR1 LGHNA and CDR2 YSLEER. This CDR3 is built from 17 residues. Here the CDR3 DNA reads TGCGCCAGCAGCCAAGAGACTAGCGGCATTAGCACAGATACGCAGTATTTT. Protein product: CASSQETSGISTDTQYF.

In this sample, this clonotype turned up many times. V gene TRBV9 combines with J gene TRBJ2-3; no firm D call. Germline V gene sequence: CDR1 SGDLS, CDR2 YYNGEE. Between the trimmed V and J ends, which lost 3 bases and 6 bases, there was a span of 11 bases. The CDR3 extends over 13 amino acids. The CDR3 here is CASSELYRDTQYF. The CDR3 DNA reads TGTGCCAGCAGCGAGTTATATCGGGATACGCAGTATTTT. Complete variable domain (other parts from reference TRBV9 and TRBJ2-3): DSGVTQTPKHLITATGQRVTLRCSPRSGDLSVYWYQQSLDQGLQFLIQYYNGEERAKGNILERFSAQQFPDLHSELNLSSLELGDSALYFCASSELYRDTQYFGPGTRLTVL.

This clonotype was recorded at least ten times. The rearrangement links TRBV7-8 to TRBJ1-1; TRBD1 aligns across 10 bases. The germline V gene encodes CDR1 SGHVS and CDR2 FQNEAQ. The CDR3 runs to 17 residues. V lost 5 bases and J lost 3; bases outside the gene matches: 12. The CDR3 loop is CASSRAGQGSRDTEAFF. CDR3 sequence (DNA): TGTGCCAGCAGCCGAGCGGGACAGGGGAGCCGGGACACTGAAGCTTTCTTT.

This clonotype was recorded many times. This chain connects TRBV7-2 to TRBJ2-3; 7 positions agree with TRBD2. There are 15 residues in the CDR3. Germline trimming cut 2 bases from V and 2 bases from J; bases unmatched to any gene: 4. Looked up from germline, CDR1 is SGHTA and CDR2 is FQGNSA. CDR3 region: CASSLWEGHTDTQYF. As DNA, the CDR3 is TGTGCCAGCAGCTTATGGGAGGGGCACACAGATACGCAGTATTTT.

This clonotype came up a few times. This sequence joins TRBV20-1 and TRBJ2-5, with TRBD2 as a possible D gene (5 bases). CDR3 length equals 14 residues. The V end was cut by 1 base, the J end by 1 base, with 10 bases between. Germline V gene sequence: CDR1 DFQATT, CDR2 SNEGSKA (reference sequence). CDR3 in amino acids: CSARVLAGQETQYF. The DNA for the CDR3 is TGCAGTGCTAGAGTATTGGCGGGCCAAGAGACCCAGTACTTC.

This chain connects TRBV5-1 to TRBJ1-1; D ambiguous. Per germline, CDR1 SGHRS and CDR2 YFSETQ. There are 15 residues in the CDR3. The ends were cut back, 0 bases at V and 1 base at J, with 10 bases in the middle. As DNA, the CDR3 is TGCGCCAGCAGCTTGGACGGACGGCCGAACACTGAAGCTTTCTTT. Translating it yields CASSLDGRPNTEAFF. The full variable domain, completed using reference TRBV5-1 and TRBJ1-1, is KAGVTQTPRYLIKTRGQQVTLSCSPISGHRSVSWYQQTPGQGLQFLFEYFSETQRNKGNFPGRFSGRQFSNSRSEMNVSTLELGDSALYLCASSLDGRPNTEAFFGQGTRLTVV.

This clonotype was counted many times. V gene TRBV20-1 combines with J gene TRBJ2-7; D is unclear. Germline lookup yields CDR1 DFQATT and CDR2 SNEGSKA (reference sequence). The germline V and J ends were trimmed by 0 bases and 9 bases, with 18 bases remaining between them. This CDR3 contains 14 residues. The CDR3: CSAREWRSTSGQYF. Written as DNA, the CDR3 is TGCAGTGCTAGAGAATGGCGATCCACCTCAGGGCAGTACTTC.

This clonotype was seen many times. The rearrangement joins TRBV7-2 to TRBJ2-1; 8 bases align to TRBD2. The V gene end was trimmed by 2 bases and the J gene end by 7 bases; junction bases not matched to a gene: 10. The CDR3 is made up of 16 amino acids. Germline CDR1 reads SGHTA; CDR2 reads FQGNSA. The CDR3 DNA is TGTGCCAGCAGCTTACTATCGCTTCGCGGGGGGAATGAGCAGTTCTTC. This codes for CASSLLSLRGGNEQFF.

This clonotype was seen many times. The chain joins TRBV5-1 to TRBJ2-2, with 7 bases matching TRBD1. Per the germline V gene, CDR1 is SGHRS and CDR2 is YFSETQ. Trimming took 6 bases from V and 3 from J; bases not matched to a gene: 5. This CDR3 spans 14 amino acids. The CDR3 here is CASKLTGDTGELFF. DNA for the CDR3: TGCGCCAGCAAGCTAACAGGGGACACCGGGGAGCTGTTTTTT.

This clonotype was detected ten times or more. The chain is built from TRBV2 and TRBJ2-3; 7 bases map to TRBD2. The CDR3 covers 16 residues. The V gene's germline CDR1 is SNHLY and CDR2 FYNNEI. The V and J ends lost 4 bases and 1 base, in that order; junction bases with no gene match: 8. This chain's CDR3 is CASSGREGLGTDTQYF. For the CDR3, the DNA is TGTGCCAGCAGTGGGCGCGAAGGACTAGGCACAGATACGCAGTATTTT.

This clonotype was seen at least ten times. The chain couples TRBV19 to TRBJ1-5; maybe TRBD1 (5 bases). This CDR3 contains 14 residues. Per the germline V gene, CDR1 is LNHDA and CDR2 is SQIVND (reference sequence). V was pared by 4 bases and J by 3 bases, with 10 bases between. CDR3 coding DNA: TGTGCCAGTAGTAGGGCGGGGGACAATCAGCCCCAGCATTTT. Its translation is CASSRAGDNQPQHF.

There are many counts of this clonotype. The chain has TRBV6-1 and TRBJ2-2, with 11 bases lining up with TRBD2. Germline V gene sequence: CDR1 MNHNS, CDR2 SASEGT. The trim removed 5 bases at V and 7 bases at J, leaving 0 bases unmatched. The CDR3 is 13 amino acids. CDR3 nucleotide sequence: TGTGCCAGCAGTCTAGCGGGGGGCGGGGAGCTGTTTTTT. As protein: CASSLAGGGELFF.

There are many counts of this clonotype. The gene calls are TRBV12-3 or TRBV12-4 and TRBJ2-2; 10 nucleotides agree with TRBD2. With V trimmed by 3 bases and J by 4 bases, 5 bases remained unmatched. There are 16 residues in the CDR3. The CDR3 loop is CASSFPRLAGTGELFF. Written as DNA, the CDR3 is TGTGCCAGCAGTTTTCCTCGACTAGCGGGCACCGGGGAGCTGTTTTTT.

The sample holds many counts of this clonotype. The CDR3: CASSFTGQGVFLEQYF. The DNA for the CDR3 is TGCGCCAGCAGCTTCACCGGACAGGGAGTTTTCCTCGAGCAGTACTTC. The J gene is TRBJ2-7, the V gene TRBV5-1, with 8 positions matching TRBD1. Looked up from germline, CDR1 is SGHRS and CDR2 is YFSETQ. The J segment lost 6 bases and the V segment lost 2 bases, leaving 13 bases of the junction unmatched. The CDR3 has 16 amino acids.

In this sample, this clonotype turned up many times. This chain uses TRBV6-5 with TRBJ1-1; the D gene is possibly TRBD1 (5 bases). Trimming left V 2 bases short and J 0 bases short, with 7 bases between. Germline V gene data show CDR1 as MNHEY and CDR2 as SVGAGI. This CDR3 region has 14 residues. CDR3: CASSYGAMNTEAFF. The CDR3 nucleotides are TGTGCCAGCAGTTACGGGGCCATGAACACTGAAGCTTTCTTT.

CDR3 sequence reads: CASRGTSVTGELFF. The CDR3 DNA sequence: TGTGCCAGCAGGGGGACTAGCGTGACCGGGGAGCTGTTTTTT. V and J are TRBV7-6 and TRBJ2-2; TRBD2 matches at 10 bases. V was clipped by 6 bases and J by 5 bases; unmatched bases: 3. This CDR3 has 14 residues. The germline V gene has CDR1 SGHVS and CDR2 FNYEAQ.

This clonotype was seen repeatedly, ten times or more. The chain is built from TRBV6-6 and TRBJ2-5; D may match TRBD1 or TRBD2 (5 bases each). V shed 6 bases and J shed 4 bases, with 12 bases lying between them. CDR1 and CDR2 from the germline V gene are MNHNY and SVGAGI (reference sequence). This CDR3 is 13 amino acids long. The CDR3 reads CASSLTRGETQYF. CDR3 sequence (DNA): TGTGCCAGCAGCCTAACGAGGGGAGAGACCCAGTACTTC.

This clonotype was seen more than once but under ten times. V and J are TRBV7-3 and TRBJ2-1; D gene unclear. The CDR3 contains 15 residues. Germline V gene sequence: CDR1 SGHTA, CDR2 FQGTGA. The V and J ends lost 5 bases and 7 bases respectively, with 18 bases between them. The CDR3 region is CASSQTPGEVNEQFF. The CDR3 DNA is TGTGCCAGCAGCCAGACTCCTGGAGAGGTAAATGAGCAGTTCTTC.

This clonotype appeared a few times. This chain joins TRBV7-9 and TRBJ1-4; unclear D gene. The CDR3 consists of 13 residues. Trimming stripped 5 bases from V and 7 bases from J, with 11 bases between. Germline CDR1 reads SEHNR; CDR2 reads FQNEAQ (reference sequence). The CDR3 is CASSPSGFEKLFF. The CDR3 region has the DNA TGTGCCAGCAGCCCCTCGGGGTTTGAAAAACTGTTTTTT.